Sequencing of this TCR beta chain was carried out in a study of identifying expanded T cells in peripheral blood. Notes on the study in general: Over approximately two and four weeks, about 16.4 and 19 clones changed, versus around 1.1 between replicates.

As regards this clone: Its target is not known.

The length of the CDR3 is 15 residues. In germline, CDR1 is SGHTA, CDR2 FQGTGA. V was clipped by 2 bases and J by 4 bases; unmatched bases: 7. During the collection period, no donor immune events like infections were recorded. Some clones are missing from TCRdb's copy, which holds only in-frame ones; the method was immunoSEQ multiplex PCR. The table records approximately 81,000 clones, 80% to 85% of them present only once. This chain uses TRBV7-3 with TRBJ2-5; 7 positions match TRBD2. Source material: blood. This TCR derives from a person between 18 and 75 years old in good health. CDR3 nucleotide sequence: TGTGCCAGCAGCTTAGGGGGGGATTACCGAGAGACCCAGTACTTC. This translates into CASSLGGDYRETQYF.